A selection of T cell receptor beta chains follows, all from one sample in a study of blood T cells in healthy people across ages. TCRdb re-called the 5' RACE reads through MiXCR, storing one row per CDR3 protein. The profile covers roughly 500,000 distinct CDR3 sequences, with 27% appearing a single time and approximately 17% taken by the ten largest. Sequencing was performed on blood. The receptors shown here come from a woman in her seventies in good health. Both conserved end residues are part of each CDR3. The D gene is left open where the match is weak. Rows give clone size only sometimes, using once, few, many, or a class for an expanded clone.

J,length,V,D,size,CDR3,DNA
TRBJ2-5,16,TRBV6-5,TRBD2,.,CASRAGEAGFLETQYF,TGTGCCAGCAGAGCTGGGGAAGCGGGGTTCTTAGAGACCCAGTACTTC
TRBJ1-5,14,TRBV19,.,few,CASSRYRDNQPQHF,TGTGCCAGTAGTCGGTACAGGGATAATCAGCCCCAGCATTTT
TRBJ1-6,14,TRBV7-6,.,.,CASSRNQGRAPLHF,TGTGCCAGCAGCAGAAATCAGGGTCGGGCACCCCTCCACTTT
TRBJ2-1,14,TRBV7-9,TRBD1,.,CASSSAQGQLLHIF,TGTGCCAGCAGCTCCGCACAGGGGCAGCTCCTTCATATTTTC
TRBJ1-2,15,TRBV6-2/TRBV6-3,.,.,CASSYPTDVLYGYTF,TGTGCCAGCAGTTACCCGACGGATGTCCTCTATGGCTACACCTTC
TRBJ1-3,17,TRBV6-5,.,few,CASIPAAGTRGGNTIYF,TGTGCCAGCATCCCAGCAGCCGGGACGAGAGGCGGAAACACCATATATTTT
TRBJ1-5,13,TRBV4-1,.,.,CASSRQRDQPQHF,TGCGCCAGCAGTCGACAGCGAGATCAGCCCCAGCATTTT
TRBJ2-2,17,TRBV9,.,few,CASSVEGVGGATGELFF,TGTGCCAGCAGCGTAGAAGGGGTAGGGGGTGCCACCGGGGAGCTGTTTTTT
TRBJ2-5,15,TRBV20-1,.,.,CSARDDLRSQETQYF,TGCAGTGCTAGAGATGACTTGCGGTCTCAAGAGACCCAGTACTTC
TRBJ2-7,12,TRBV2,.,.,CASQGSPYEQYF,TGTGCCAGCCAAGGGTCCCCCTACGAGCAGTACTTC
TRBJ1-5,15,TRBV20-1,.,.,CSARETENSNQPQHF,TGCAGTGCTAGAGAGACAGAGAATAGCAATCAGCCCCAGCATTTT
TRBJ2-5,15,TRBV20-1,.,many,CSARSRQAAQETQYF,TGCAGTGCTAGATCTAGACAGGCCGCACAAGAGACCCAGTACTTC
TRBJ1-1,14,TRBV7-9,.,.,CASSFSGGDTEAFF,TGTGCCAGCAGCTTTTCAGGTGGTGACACTGAAGCTTTCTTT
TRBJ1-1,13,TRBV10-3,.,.,CASGGGKHTEAFF,TGTGCCTCTGGGGGGGGTAAGCACACTGAAGCTTTCTTT
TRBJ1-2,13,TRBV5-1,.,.,CASSYTAAYGYTF,TGCGCCAGCAGCTACACAGCGGCCTATGGCTACACCTTC
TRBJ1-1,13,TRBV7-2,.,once,CASRPSLNTEAFF,TGTGCCAGCCGGCCCTCTTTGAACACTGAAGCTTTCTTT
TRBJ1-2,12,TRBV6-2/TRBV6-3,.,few,CASSTWTGGYTF,TGTGCCAGCAGTACTTGGACGGGGGGCTACACCTTC
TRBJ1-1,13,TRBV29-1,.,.,CSVAQGINTEAFF,TGCAGCGTCGCCCAGGGGATTAACACTGAAGCTTTCTTT
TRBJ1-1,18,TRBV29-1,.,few,CSVLGLGHESVRNTEAFF,TGCAGCGTCCTTGGCCTGGGACATGAGAGCGTTAGGAACACTGAAGCTTTCTTT
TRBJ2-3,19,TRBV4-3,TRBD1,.,CASSQGGQGLLSSTDTQYF,TGCGCCAGCAGCCAAGGGGGACAGGGGCTCCTATCTAGCACAGATACGCAGTATTTT
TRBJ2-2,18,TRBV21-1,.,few,CASSVGGGSRGYTGELFF,.
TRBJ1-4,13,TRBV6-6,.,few,CASRRTDDEKLFF,TGTGCCAGCAGACGGACGGACGATGAAAAACTGTTTTTT
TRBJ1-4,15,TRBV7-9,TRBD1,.,CASSPTQGAGEKLFF,TGTGCCAGCAGCCCAACCCAGGGGGCGGGTGAAAAACTGTTTTTT
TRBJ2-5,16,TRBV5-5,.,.,CASSLEQFGDQETQYF,TGTGCCAGCAGCTTGGAACAGTTTGGGGACCAAGAGACCCAGTACTTC
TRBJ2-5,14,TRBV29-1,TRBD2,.,CSAQLAGAGETQYF,TGCAGCGCCCAACTAGCGGGGGCGGGAGAGACCCAGTACTTC
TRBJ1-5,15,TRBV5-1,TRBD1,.,CASSISGGSNQPQHF,TGCGCCAGCAGCATCTCAGGGGGGAGCAATCAGCCCCAGCATTTT
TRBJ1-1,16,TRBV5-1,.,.,CAGRIKAGTRVTEAFF,TGCGCCGGCCGCATTAAAGCAGGGACGCGCGTCACTGAAGCTTTCTTT
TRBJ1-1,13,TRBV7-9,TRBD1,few,CAINRDRDTEAFF,TGTGCCATCAACCGGGACAGGGACACTGAAGCTTTCTTT
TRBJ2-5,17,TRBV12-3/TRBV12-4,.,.,CASSLSGGTQYQETQYF,TGTGCCAGCAGTTTAAGTGGGGGAACCCAGTACCAAGAGACCCAGTACTTC
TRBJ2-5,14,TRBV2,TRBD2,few,CASSPVPGGETQYF,TGTGCCAGCAGCCCAGTCCCGGGGGGGGAGACCCAGTACTTC
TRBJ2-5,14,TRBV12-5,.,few,CASAKGQYQETQYF,TGTGCTAGTGCAAAAGGCCAGTACCAAGAGACCCAGTACTTC
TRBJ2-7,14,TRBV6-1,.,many,CASNRIGGGYEQYF,TGTGCCAGCAATCGAATAGGCGGAGGCTACGAGCAGTACTTC
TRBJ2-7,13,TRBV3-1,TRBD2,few,CASRASGSYEQYF,TGTGCCAGCAGGGCTAGCGGGTCCTACGAGCAGTACTTC
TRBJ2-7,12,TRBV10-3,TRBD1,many,CAIRQGSGEQYF,TGTGCCATCCGACAGGGGTCGGGCGAGCAGTACTTC
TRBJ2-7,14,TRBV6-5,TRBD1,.,CASSQGQGFHEQYF,TGTGCCAGCAGCCAGGGACAGGGGTTCCACGAGCAGTACTTC
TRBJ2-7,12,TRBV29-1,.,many,CSVEGVSYEQYF,TGCAGCGTTGAAGGGGTCTCCTACGAGCAGTACTTC
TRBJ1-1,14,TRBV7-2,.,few,CASSTDRGDTEAFF,TGTGCCAGCAGTACTGACAGAGGGGACACTGAAGCTTTCTTT